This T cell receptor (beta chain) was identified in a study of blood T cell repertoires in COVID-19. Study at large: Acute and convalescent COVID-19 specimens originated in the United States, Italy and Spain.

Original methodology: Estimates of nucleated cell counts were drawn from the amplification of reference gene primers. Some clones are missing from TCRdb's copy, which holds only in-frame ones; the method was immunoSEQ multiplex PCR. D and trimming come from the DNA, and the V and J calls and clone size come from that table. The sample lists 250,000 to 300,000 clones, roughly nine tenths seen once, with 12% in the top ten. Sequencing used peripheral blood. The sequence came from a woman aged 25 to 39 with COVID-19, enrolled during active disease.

The CDR3 bases are TGTGCCAGCAGTCCCCACCCAGGGTTAGGCTATGGCTACACCTTC. It is translated as CASSPHPGLGYGYTF. The rearrangement uses TRBV27 and TRBJ1-2, with D possibly being TRBD1 (5 bases). Trimming left V 5 bases short and J 4 bases short, with 17 bases between. Germline V gene lookup returns CDR1 MNHEY and CDR2 SMNVEV (reference sequence). The CDR3 totals 15 residues.